These T cell receptor beta chains were read from a single sample in a study of immune characterization of retroperitoneal liposarcoma. TCRdb re-analysed the PCR reads in MiXCR, keeping a single row per CDR3 protein. The table has about 10,000 distinct CDR3 sequences, roughly 23% seen once. The sample taken for sequencing was blood. Receptor source: a female donor with retroperitoneal liposarcoma. The CDR3 runs from the conserved cysteine through the conserved F or W. The order of the fields is clone size, J gene, D gene, V gene, CDR3 DNA, CDR3 protein. A D gene is named only where the DNA matches it firmly. Expanded clones are given a class, and other clones once, few, many or no size at all.

clone size: many; J gene: TRBJ2-1; D gene: TRBD2; V gene: TRBV24-1; CDR3 DNA: TGTGCCACCAGTGATCGTGCGGGAGCGGCCTACAATGAGCAGTTCTTC; CDR3 protein: CATSDRAGAAYNEQFF
clone size: many; J gene: TRBJ2-5; D gene: .; V gene: TRBV6-6; CDR3 DNA: TGTGCCAGCAGTTACACGGGAAACAGAGGAGAGACCCAGTACTTC; CDR3 protein: CASSYTGNRGETQYF
clone size: medium-sized; J gene: TRBJ2-5; D gene: .; V gene: TRBV6-6; CDR3 DNA: TGTGCCAGCAGTTACTCTTTTGGGACCGACTCAGGAGAGACCCAGTACTTC; CDR3 protein: CASSYSFGTDSGETQYF
clone size: many; J gene: TRBJ2-7; D gene: TRBD2; V gene: TRBV6-5; CDR3 DNA: TGTGCCAGCAGCCGGGGGGGCGGGACTTCCTACGAGCAGTACTTC; CDR3 protein: CASSRGGGTSYEQYF
clone size: .; J gene: TRBJ2-7; D gene: .; V gene: TRBV6-6; CDR3 DNA: TGTGCCAGCAGGTTGGCGGGTCGGAATGAGCAGTACTTC; CDR3 protein: CASRLAGRNEQYF
clone size: .; J gene: TRBJ1-1; D gene: .; V gene: TRBV27; CDR3 DNA: TGTGCCAGCCGCCTAGGCGCGGGGACGAACACTGAAGCTTTCTTT; CDR3 protein: CASRLGAGTNTEAFF
clone size: many; J gene: TRBJ2-5; D gene: .; V gene: TRBV27; CDR3 DNA: TGTGCCAGCAAGGATAAGGAGACCCAGTACTTC; CDR3 protein: CASKDKETQYF
clone size: .; J gene: TRBJ2-7; D gene: .; V gene: TRBV4-1; CDR3 DNA: TGTGCCAGCAGCCAAGAGGACACGATCTCCTACGAGCAGTACTTC; CDR3 protein: CASSQEDTISYEQYF
clone size: few; J gene: TRBJ2-2; D gene: TRBD2; V gene: TRBV4-1; CDR3 DNA: TGCGCCAGCAGCCGGGAAGCGGGAGGGGGCACCGGGGAGCTGTTTTTT; CDR3 protein: CASSREAGGGTGELFF
clone size: many; J gene: TRBJ2-2; D gene: .; V gene: TRBV11-2; CDR3 DNA: TGTGCCAGCAGCTTATCCAGGGGAGTGACCGGGGAGCTGTTTTTT; CDR3 protein: CASSLSRGVTGELFF
clone size: .; J gene: TRBJ2-5; D gene: .; V gene: TRBV5-1; CDR3 DNA: TGCGCCAGCAGCTTGAGACTAGACCGGAGTGAGCAGTACTTC; CDR3 protein: CASSLRLDRSEQYF
clone size: .; J gene: TRBJ1-1; D gene: .; V gene: TRBV7-3; CDR3 DNA: TGTGCCAGCAGCTTAGCAGGGATGAACACTGAAGCTTTCTTT; CDR3 protein: CASSLAGMNTEAFF
clone size: few; J gene: TRBJ1-1; D gene: TRBD1; V gene: TRBV6-5; CDR3 DNA: TGTGCCAGCAGTTCTCACAGGGGTAGTGAAGCTTTCTTT; CDR3 protein: CASSSHRGSEAFF
clone size: .; J gene: TRBJ1-5; D gene: TRBD1; V gene: TRBV6-5; CDR3 DNA: TGTGCCAGCAGCCGGGGACAGGGGAATCAGCCCCAGCATTTT; CDR3 protein: CASSRGQGNQPQHF
clone size: many; J gene: TRBJ2-1; D gene: .; V gene: TRBV11-3; CDR3 DNA: TGTGCCAGCAGCTTCTCTAGCGACAATGAGCAGTTCTTC; CDR3 protein: CASSFSSDNEQFF
clone size: large; J gene: TRBJ2-1; D gene: TRBD1; V gene: TRBV25-1; CDR3 DNA: TGTGCCAGCAGTGAATGGACAGGGAACAATGAGCAGTTCTTC; CDR3 protein: CASSEWTGNNEQFF
clone size: many; J gene: TRBJ2-1; D gene: TRBD2; V gene: TRBV11-3; CDR3 DNA: TGTGCCAGCAGCCGGGGGACTAGCGGGAACAATGAGCAGTTCTTC; CDR3 protein: CASSRGTSGNNEQFF
clone size: few; J gene: TRBJ1-5; D gene: TRBD1; V gene: TRBV6-1; CDR3 DNA: TGTGCCAGCAGTGGGACAGGGAAGGCCCAGCATTTT; CDR3 protein: CASSGTGKAQHF
clone size: medium-sized; J gene: TRBJ2-1; D gene: .; V gene: TRBV7-2; CDR3 DNA: TGTGCCAGCAGCCCTTTGTATGGGGCCTACAATGAGCAGTTCTTC; CDR3 protein: CASSPLYGAYNEQFF
clone size: many; J gene: TRBJ2-1; D gene: TRBD2; V gene: TRBV6-5; CDR3 DNA: TGTGCCAGCAGCTCCGGGGAGGGGAAGAGGGAGCAGTTCTTC; CDR3 protein: CASSSGEGKREQFF
clone size: few; J gene: TRBJ2-3; D gene: .; V gene: TRBV6-1; CDR3 DNA: TGTGCCAGCAGTGAAGCGCAGGGGTCAACAGATACGCAGTATTTT; CDR3 protein: CASSEAQGSTDTQYF
clone size: .; J gene: TRBJ2-1; D gene: .; V gene: TRBV2; CDR3 DNA: TGTGCCAGCACTAAGGAGTGGAATAATGAGCAGTTCTTC; CDR3 protein: CASTKEWNNEQFF
clone size: few; J gene: TRBJ1-1; D gene: .; V gene: TRBV6-1; CDR3 DNA: TGTGCCAGCAGTGAAGCGCAGGTGGATGGCACTGAAGCTTTCTTT; CDR3 protein: CASSEAQVDGTEAFF
clone size: many; J gene: TRBJ2-7; D gene: TRBD1; V gene: TRBV12-3/TRBV12-4; CDR3 DNA: TGTGCCAGCAGACAAGGGACAGTATACAATGAGCAGTACTTC; CDR3 protein: CASRQGTVYNEQYF
clone size: .; J gene: TRBJ2-5; D gene: .; V gene: TRBV6-4; CDR3 DNA: TGTGCCAGCAGTGTGAGTCCCCAAGAGACCCAGTACTTC; CDR3 protein: CASSVSPQETQYF
clone size: .; J gene: TRBJ2-3; D gene: .; V gene: TRBV9; CDR3 DNA: TGTGCCAGCACCCCCGAGGACCCCCAAGATACGCAGTATTTT; CDR3 protein: CASTPEDPQDTQYF
clone size: many; J gene: TRBJ2-1; D gene: TRBD2; V gene: TRBV4-1; CDR3 DNA: TGCGCCAGCAGCCGGACGACTAGCGGGAGTTCTGAGCAGTTCTTC; CDR3 protein: CASSRTTSGSSEQFF
clone size: few; J gene: TRBJ2-5; D gene: .; V gene: TRBV12-3/TRBV12-4; CDR3 DNA: TGTGCCAGCATCCTGGGAAACAGACAAGAGACCCAGTACTTC; CDR3 protein: CASILGNRQETQYF
clone size: medium-sized; J gene: TRBJ2-1; D gene: TRBD2; V gene: TRBV10-2; CDR3 DNA: TGCGCCAGCAGTGAACCAGCGGGAGGGCACAATGAGCAGTTCTTC; CDR3 protein: CASSEPAGGHNEQFF
clone size: .; J gene: TRBJ2-1; D gene: .; V gene: TRBV6-1; CDR3 DNA: TGTGCCAGCACCTCTGCGACAGGCCACCCCTGGGGGTACTTC; CDR3 protein: CASTSATGHPWGYF
clone size: few; J gene: TRBJ1-1; D gene: TRBD1; V gene: TRBV6-6; CDR3 DNA: TGTGCCAGCAACCAAGGGGGCAGCAACACTGAAGCTTTCTTT; CDR3 protein: CASNQGGSNTEAFF
clone size: .; J gene: TRBJ2-7; D gene: .; V gene: TRBV5-1; CDR3 DNA: TGCGCCAGCAGCTTGGGAGTTTCCTACGAGCAGTACTTC; CDR3 protein: CASSLGVSYEQYF
clone size: .; J gene: TRBJ2-3; D gene: TRBD1; V gene: TRBV6-4; CDR3 DNA: TGTGCCAGCAGTGCAGGGGGCGGCACAGATACGCAGTATTTT; CDR3 protein: CASSAGGGTDTQYF
clone size: few; J gene: TRBJ2-7; D gene: TRBD2; V gene: TRBV10-2; CDR3 DNA: TGCGCCAGCAGTGAAGGACTAGCGGTTACCTACGAGCAGTACTTC; CDR3 protein: CASSEGLAVTYEQYF
clone size: .; J gene: TRBJ2-5; D gene: TRBD1; V gene: TRBV11-2; CDR3 DNA: TGTGCCAGCAGCTTAGGGGGACAGGACCAAGAGACCCAGTACTTC; CDR3 protein: CASSLGGQDQETQYF
clone size: few; J gene: TRBJ2-3; D gene: TRBD2; V gene: TRBV6-1; CDR3 DNA: TGTGCCAGCAGTGAAGTGGCGACTAGCGGGCAGCGGGGTACGCAGTATTTT; CDR3 protein: CASSEVATSGQRGTQYF
clone size: few; J gene: TRBJ2-5; D gene: .; V gene: TRBV5-1; CDR3 DNA: TGCGCCAGCAGCTCAACAGGGTTGGAGACCCAGTACTTC; CDR3 protein: CASSSTGLETQYF
clone size: medium-sized; J gene: TRBJ2-1; D gene: TRBD2; V gene: TRBV6-1; CDR3 DNA: TGTGCCAGCAGTGAAGAGGCTAGCGGGATAGGTAATGAGCAGTTCTTC; CDR3 protein: CASSEEASGIGNEQFF
clone size: many; J gene: TRBJ1-1; D gene: .; V gene: TRBV12-3/TRBV12-4; CDR3 DNA: TGTGCCAGCGGTGTGCAGGGCTCGACCTATGAAGCTTTCTTT; CDR3 protein: CASGVQGSTYEAFF